The next 23 T cell receptor beta chains were all read from a single sample in a study of brain T cells in children with intractable seizures. Produced via immunoSEQ multiplex PCR; TCRdb's table is partial and in-frame only. Here the sample spans some 62,000 clones, 95% to 97% being singletons. This specimen consisted of peripheral blood, obtained at surgery. The source of these receptors is a boy in the first two years of life with focal cortical dysplasia and intractable seizures.

V usage is TRBV5-4 and J usage is TRBJ1-1; D gene ambiguous. CDR3 length equals 13 residues. The germline gives CDR1 SGHNT, CDR2 YYREEE (reference sequence). Trimming left V 1 base short and J 4 bases short, with 8 bases between. CDR3 nucleotide sequence: TGTGCCAGCAGCTTGCTGGTCGGCACTGAAGCTTTCTTT. It yields the protein CASSLLVGTEAFF.

This chain uses TRBV20-1 with TRBJ1-2; D gene ambiguous. V gave up 3 bases and J gave up 8 bases, with 13 bases separating them. Germline V gene data show CDR1 as DFQATT and CDR2 as SNEGSKA (reference sequence). The CDR3 contains 12 residues. CDR3 nucleotide sequence: TGCAGTGCTAGTTTAACATCCAGCGGCTACACCTTC. This encodes CSASLTSSGYTF.

The chain combines TRBV6-2 or TRBV6-3 with TRBJ2-1; TRBD2 might be the D (6 bases). The CDR3 has 15 residues. Between the trimmed V and J ends, which lost 5 bases and 6 bases, there was a span of 17 bases. Germline CDR1 and CDR2: MNHEY and SVGEGT. The CDR3 DNA is TGTGCCAGCAGTCCGCACGGGGGAGCCCGCAATGAGCAGTTCTTC. Its protein product is CASSPHGGARNEQFF.

The chain uses TRBV7-2 and TRBJ2-7; D is unclear. Deletions cut 1 base from V and 3 bases from J, with 7 bases between. From germline, CDR1 is SGHTA and CDR2 FQGNSA. This CDR3 is built from 13 residues. The CDR3 nucleotides are TGTGCCAGCAGCTTAGTTCCAATCTACGAGCAGTACTTC. Translation gives CASSLVPIYEQYF.

The rearrangement uses TRBV5-4 and TRBJ2-7; maybe TRBD1 (5 bases). Between the trimmed V and J ends, which lost 4 bases and 0 bases, there was a span of 11 bases. Germline CDR1 and CDR2: SGHNT and YYREEE (reference sequence). The CDR3 extends over 14 amino acids. CDR3 protein: CASSLQGTSYEQYF. CDR3 coding DNA: TGTGCCAGCAGCCTCCAGGGTACCTCCTACGAGCAGTACTTC.

The chain couples TRBV5-6 to TRBJ2-1; 9 bases align to TRBD1. Germline lookup yields CDR1 SGHDT and CDR2 YYEEEE. There are 15 residues in the CDR3. The ends lost 5 bases at V and 6 bases at J; junction bases unmatched: 9. CDR3 amino acids: CASRPPGQGRNEQFF. The CDR3 DNA reads TGTGCCAGCAGGCCCCCGGGACAGGGACGCAATGAGCAGTTCTTC.

The table lists this clone with a count of one. V gene TRBV4-1 combines with J gene TRBJ2-5; D tentatively fits TRBD1 or TRBD2 (5 bases each). V dropped 4 bases and J dropped 5 bases, with 11 bases sitting between them. The CDR3 has 13 amino acids. The germline CDR1 and CDR2 sequences are MGHRA and YSYEKL. CDR3 DNA: TGCGCCAGCAGCCCCGGGTGGGGGGAGACCCAGTACTTC. Its translation: CASSPGWGETQYF.

The V gene is TRBV7-2, the J gene TRBJ2-3; possibly TRBD1 for D (6 bases). There are 15 residues in the CDR3. The germline V gene encodes CDR1 SGHTA and CDR2 FQGNSA. Trimming removed 1 base from V and 2 bases from J, with 10 bases in between. In DNA form, the CDR3 reads TGTGCCAGCAGCTTAGACGGACAGTTCACAGATACGCAGTATTTT. It codes for CASSLDGQFTDTQYF.

Comment on this clone: Distinct nucleotide sequences in the sample also encode this CDR3. V gene TRBV2 combines with J gene TRBJ1-1; a weak D match, TRBD1 (5 bases). The CDR3 is 14 amino acids. Germline V CDR1 and CDR2: SNHLY, FYNNEI. Trimming removed 3 bases at V and 7 bases at J, with 15 bases between. The CDR3 nucleotides read TGTGCCAGCAGTGACCTACAGGTTCGAGGTGAAGCTTTCTTT. Its protein product is CASSDLQVRGEAFF.

J is TRBJ1-1 and V is TRBV19, with D uncertain. From germline, CDR1 is LNHDA and CDR2 SQIVND (reference sequence). The V and J ends lost 3 bases and 2 bases respectively, with 7 bases between them. The CDR3 totals 13 residues. The CDR3 DNA reads TGTGCCAGTAGTATTGGCGCAAACACTGAAGCTTTCTTT. This codes for CASSIGANTEAFF.

This chain connects TRBV14 to TRBJ2-3; 8 bases line up with TRBD2. This CDR3 is 16 amino acids long. Trimming at V came to 2 bases and at J to 1 base, leaving 5 bases not matched to a gene. Germline CDR1 SGHDN, CDR2 FVKESK. The CDR3 nucleotides read TGTGCCAGCAGCCAACATAGCGGGAAGGGCACAGATACGCAGTATTTT. This sequence encodes CASSQHSGKGTDTQYF.

This clone was picked up one time. J is TRBJ1-4 and V is TRBV24-1, with D possibly being TRBD1 (5 bases). This CDR3 comprises 14 residues. V was shortened by 7 bases and J by 7 bases, with 15 bases between the two germline ends. Germline V gene sequence: CDR1 KGHDR, CDR2 SFDVKD. The CDR3 DNA reads as TGTGCCACCAGGTCTGCCAGGGCGCCTGAAAAACTGTTTTTT. It translates to CATRSARAPEKLFF.

This clone was detected only once. This chain uses TRBV19 with TRBJ2-5; tentatively, D is TRBD1 (5 bases). Germline V gives CDR1 LNHDA, CDR2 SQIVND (reference sequence). V was cut by 2 bases and J by 3 bases, with 7 bases left in between. The CDR3 length is 13 residues. CDR3 sequence (DNA): TGTGCCAGTAGTATAAACAGGAAAGAGACCCAGTACTTC. Encoded protein: CASSINRKETQYF.

This chain joins TRBV4-2 and TRBJ1-1; the match to TRBD1 covers 7 bases. The CDR3 length is 19 residues. J lost 4 bases, V lost 0 bases, and 17 bases had no gene match. Germline V lookup: CDR1 LGHNA, CDR2 YNFKEQ. The CDR3, as DNA: TGTGCCAGCAGCCAAGATAAGGGCCAGGGGGGCGGGTGGTTCACTGAAGCTTTCTTT. It specifies CASSQDKGQGGGWFTEAFF.

The chain joins TRBV5-5 to TRBJ2-7; 9 bases fit TRBD2. Trimming cost V 0 bases and J 2 bases; bases outside gene matches: 6. This CDR3 is 16 amino acids long. The V gene's germline CDR1 is SGHKS and CDR2 YYEKEE (reference sequence). The CDR3 region is CASSLGLAAEAYEQYF. The DNA for the CDR3 is TGTGCCAGCAGCTTGGGACTAGCGGCGGAGGCCTACGAGCAGTACTTC. The full variable domain, its missing parts supplied by reference TRBV5-5 and TRBJ2-7, is DAGVTQSPTHLIKTRGQQVTLRCSPISGHKSVSWYQQVLGQGPQFIFQYYEKEERGRGNFPDRFSARQFPNYSSELNVNALLLGDSALYLCASSLGLAAEAYEQYFGPGTRLTVT.

This rearrangement joins TRBV7-2 to TRBJ2-1; 11 bases agree with TRBD2. The J segment lost 2 bases and the V segment lost 6 bases, leaving 15 bases of the junction unmatched. CDR1 SGHTA and CDR2 FQGNSA come from the germline V gene. There are 19 residues in the CDR3. CDR3 sequence: CASRFNRPLAGAPYNEQFF. CDR3 DNA: TGTGCCAGCAGATTCAACCGGCCACTAGCGGGGGCCCCCTACAATGAGCAGTTCTTC.

The chain uses TRBV7-2 and TRBJ2-2; a weak D match, TRBD2 (6 bases). The V end lost 1 base, the J end lost 0 bases, and 9 bases lay between the germline ends. This CDR3 spans 16 amino acids. Germline V gene data show CDR1 as SGHTA and CDR2 as FQGNSA. CDR3 bases: TGTGCCAGCAGCTTAGGCGGGACCGCGAACACCGGGGAGCTGTTTTTT. Its translation: CASSLGGTANTGELFF.

This sequence joins TRBV11-2 and TRBJ2-3; the match to TRBD2 covers 8 bases. This CDR3 has 14 amino acids. Germline trimming cut 5 bases from V and 2 bases from J; bases unmatched to any gene: 3. Germline V gene data show CDR1 as SGHAT and CDR2 as FQNNGV. DNA for the CDR3: TGTGCCAGCAGCCGGACTAGCCTCACAGATACGCAGTATTTT. Translating gives CASSRTSLTDTQYF.

J is TRBJ2-3 and V is TRBV9; D tentatively reads TRBD1 or TRBD2 (6 bases each). The V gene's germline CDR1 is SGDLS and CDR2 YYNGEE. The CDR3 loop spans 13 amino acids. Trimming left V 1 base short and J 6 bases short, with 9 bases between. The CDR3 DNA reads as TGTGCCAGCAGCGTAAAAGGGGGGGATACGCAGTATTTT. Protein product: CASSVKGGDTQYF.

This clone came up a few times. V and J are TRBV11-2 and TRBJ2-7, with D tentatively TRBD2 (6 bases). The CDR3 loop spans 15 amino acids. V lost 4 bases and J lost 3, with 16 bases in between. The germline V gene has CDR1 SGHAT and CDR2 FQNNGV. This CDR3 reads CASSSLASVVYEQYF. DNA of the CDR3: TGTGCCAGCAGCTCGCTAGCGTCAGTGGTCTACGAGCAGTACTTC.

The genes are TRBV3-1 (or the pseudogene TRBV3-2) and TRBJ2-7; 7 bases are shared with TRBD1. Germline-derived CDR1 and CDR2 are LGHDT and YNNKEL (reference sequence). The CDR3 totals 14 residues. The V gene end was trimmed by 0 bases and the J gene end by 2 bases; junction bases not matched to a gene: 1. CDR3 nucleotide sequence: TGTGCCAGCAGCCAAGAGGGACAGACCTACGAGCAGTACTTC. Translation: CASSQEGQTYEQYF.

The chain joins TRBV4-2 to TRBJ1-2; D not resolved. The germline V gene encodes CDR1 LGHNA and CDR2 YNFKEQ. The CDR3 is made up of 13 amino acids. V lost 0 bases, J lost 5 bases, and 7 bases lay in between. For the CDR3, the DNA is TGTGCCAGCAGCCAAGAAACTTGGTATGGCTACACCTTC. This encodes CASSQETWYGYTF.

This clone was counted once. V is TRBV9 and J is TRBJ1-3; D is unclear. The CDR3 has 14 residues. Trimming left V 0 bases short and J 2 bases short, with 6 bases between. Germline-derived CDR1 and CDR2 are SGDLS and YYNGEE. In DNA, the CDR3 is TGTGCCAGCAGCGTAGATGGGACTGGAAACACCATATATTTT. This translates into CASSVDGTGNTIYF.